Following are 22 T cell receptor beta chains from one sample sequenced in a study of Tregs in tolerant kidney transplant recipients. The protocol was immunoSEQ multiplex PCR, while the TCRdb copy is restricted to in-frame clones and leaves out a portion. The data show 200,000 to 300,000 clones, around 81% seen once. The specimen sequenced was CD4+ T cells from blood. Receptor source: a human donor in good health.

The chain carries TRBV6-5 and TRBJ1-3; D uncertain. The germline V gene encodes CDR1 MNHEY and CDR2 SVGAGI. The CDR3 runs 16 residues. Deletions cut 0 bases from V and 0 bases from J, with 9 bases between. The CDR3 DNA sequence: TGTGCCAGCAGTTACTCTTGGATTCCCTCTGGAAACACCATATATTTT. It encodes CASSYSWIPSGNTIYF.

The chain is built from TRBV1 and TRBJ2-3. TRBV1 is listed as a pseudogene. CDR3 size: 15 residues. Here the CDR3 DNA reads TGCACCAGCAGCCCCGGGGCCCTAGGTCCCCGTACGCAGTATTTT. Translating gives CTSSPGALGPRTQYF.

The chain links TRBV19 to TRBJ1-4; D is unclear. This CDR3 region has 14 residues. Germline V gene data show CDR1 as LNHDA and CDR2 as SQIVND (reference sequence). V dropped 9 bases and J dropped 5 bases, with 16 bases sitting between them. The CDR3 protein is CASRDEGYNEKLFF. The CDR3 bases are TGTGCCAGCCGAGACGAGGGCTACAATGAAAAACTGTTTTTT.

This clone was detected once. This chain joins TRBV6-1 and TRBJ2-7; D gene ambiguous. V lost 1 base and J lost 2, with 6 bases in between. CDR1 is MNHNS, CDR2 SASEGT, per germline. CDR3 length: 13 residues. The DNA for the CDR3 is TGTGCCAGCAGTGAAGGGACCCCCTACGAGCAGTACTTC. It yields the protein CASSEGTPYEQYF.

The gene calls are TRBV18 and TRBJ2-1; tentatively, D is TRBD2 (6 bases). Germline CDR1 and CDR2: KGHSH and LQKENI. The CDR3 length is 15 residues. V lost 0 bases, J lost 8 bases, and 14 bases lay in between. The CDR3 DNA reads TGTGCCAGCTCACCACCGACCGGGAGCCCCCATGAGCAGTTCTTC. It encodes CASSPPTGSPHEQFF. Based on the CDR3 plus reference TRBV18 and TRBJ2-1, the full variable domain is NAGVMQNPRHLVRRRGQEARLRCSPMKGHSHVYWYRQLPEEGLKFMVYLQKENIIDESGMPKERFSAEFPKEGPSILRIQQVVRGDSAAYFCASSPPTGSPHEQFFGPGTRLTVL.

This rearrangement joins TRBV30 to TRBJ1-2; a weak D match, TRBD1 (6 bases). CDR3 length equals 11 residues. Trimming shortened V by 0 bases and J by 7 bases, and 6 bases separated the two germline ends. The V gene's germline CDR1 is GTSNPN and CDR2 SVGIG (reference sequence). CDR3 bases: TGTGCCTGGAGTGTACAGGGTGGCTACACCTTC. As protein: CAWSVQGGYTF. Full variable domain (outside the CDR3, taken from reference TRBV30 and TRBJ1-2): SQTIHQWPATLVQPVGSPLSLECTVEGTSNPNLYWYRQAAGRGLQLLFYSVGIGQISSEVPQNLSASRPQDRQFILSSKKLLLSDSGFYLCAWSVQGGYTFGSGTRLTVV.

The CDR3 coding sequence is TGTGCCAGCAGCAGGACCTCACTGGCCTACGAGCAGTACTTC. Amino acids: CASSRTSLAYEQYF. The chain employs TRBV2 and TRBJ2-7; no firm D call. Trimming removed 6 bases at V and 2 bases at J, with 14 bases between. This CDR3 is 14 amino acids long. The germline gives CDR1 SNHLY, CDR2 FYNNEI.

This chain connects TRBV5-8 to TRBJ2-3, with 8 bases aligning to TRBD2. This CDR3 region has 17 residues. V lost 4 bases and J lost 0; bases outside the gene matches: 10. Germline assignment: CDR1 SGHTS and CDR2 YDEGEE. This CDR3 is CASSILPGLASTDTQYF. CDR3 in DNA: TGTGCCAGCAGCATCCTACCCGGACTAGCTAGCACAGATACGCAGTATTTT. Full variable domain (rest looked up from reference TRBV5-8 and TRBJ2-3): EAGVTQSPTHLIKTRGQQATLRCSPISGHTSVYWYQQALGLGLQFLLWYDEGEERNRGNFPPRFSGRQFPNYSSELNVNALELEDSALYLCASSILPGLASTDTQYFGPGTRLTVL.

With regard to this clone: The sample has other DNA sequences that encode this CDR3 too. CDR3 region: CASSLRQGGGQPQHF. CDR3 coding DNA: TGTGCCAGCAGTTTGAGGCAGGGGGGTGGTCAGCCCCAGCATTTT. This rearrangement joins TRBV6-1 to TRBJ1-5; 7 bases agree with TRBD1. Germline CDR1 MNHNS, CDR2 SASEGT. The CDR3 contains 15 residues. Unmatched junction bases numbered 10, after V lost 5 bases and J lost 6 bases.

With respect to this clone: The junction does not match germline at one end; this may be a read error. The chain has TRBV29-1 and TRBJ2-7; possible D gene TRBD1, 6 bases. CDR3 length: 14 amino acids. Germline CDR1 is SQVTM and CDR2 is ANQGSEA. In DNA form, the CDR3 reads TGCAGCGTGGAAGGTGGCAGGGGAGTTGACGAGCAGTACTTC. It encodes CSVEGGRGVDEQYF.

The rearrangement joins TRBV10-1 to TRBJ2-3, with TRBD2 matching over 7 bases. CDR1 is WNHNN, CDR2 SYGVQD, per germline (reference sequence). After removal of 5 bases from V and 6 bases from J, the junction contained 11 bases not matched to a gene. This CDR3 region has 15 residues. As DNA, the CDR3 is TGCGCCAGCAGTTCGGGCTGGGAGGGCCGGGATACGCAGTATTTT. Amino acids: CASSSGWEGRDTQYF.

J is TRBJ2-2 and V is TRBV9; the match to TRBD1 covers 8 bases. The CDR3 is made up of 15 amino acids. The junction had 5 bases not matched to a gene; V was cut back by 1 base and J by 6 bases. Germline CDR1 is SGDLS and CDR2 is YYNGEE. CDR3 bases: TGTGCCAGCAGCGTAATGGACAGGGCTTCCGGGGAGCTGTTTTTT. Translated, it gives CASSVMDRASGELFF.

This sequence joins TRBV5-6 and TRBJ1-2; D call uncertain. The CDR3 runs 11 residues. CDR1 is SGHDT and CDR2 is YYEEEE in the germline V gene. V was clipped by 2 bases and J by 8 bases, with 7 bases between them. The DNA for the CDR3 is TGTGCCAGCAGCTTCTTCGGGGGCTACACCTTC. This translates into CASSFFGGYTF.

CDR3 in amino acids: CASSESTGLGLIFF. As DNA, the CDR3 is TGTGCCAGCAGTGAATCAACAGGGTTAGGCTTAATTTTCTTT. V is TRBV25-1 and J is TRBJ1-1; possibly TRBD1 for D (6 bases). CDR1 and CDR2 (germline): MGHDK, SYGVNS. Trimming stripped 1 base from V and 13 bases from J, with 19 bases between. This CDR3 comprises 14 residues.

This clone appeared a few times. The V call is TRBV4-1, the J call TRBJ2-7; 16 bases are a match to TRBD2. Looked up from germline, CDR1 is MGHRA and CDR2 is YSYEKL. The CDR3 sequence is 15 residues long. J was trimmed by 4 bases and V by 4 bases; bases with no gene match: 1. The CDR3 bases are TGCGCCAGCAGCCGGGGACTAGCGGGAGGGTACGAGCAGTACTTC. It translates to CASSRGLAGGYEQYF.

Here the CDR3 DNA reads TGCGCCAGCAGTGAACAGGACTATAATTCACCCCTCCACTTT. It specifies CASSEQDYNSPLHF. The chain has TRBV10-1 and TRBJ1-6, with a possible D match to TRBD1 (5 bases). Germline V gene lookup returns CDR1 WNHNN and CDR2 SYGVQD (reference sequence). The CDR3 has 14 residues. Trimming removed 3 bases from V and 3 bases from J, with 6 bases in between.

Points on this clone: Other DNA sequences within the sample encode an identical CDR3. The chain couples TRBV7-8 to TRBJ2-3; no definite D call. Germline V CDR1 and CDR2: SGHVS, FQNEAQ. V was shortened by 2 bases and J by 5 bases, with 14 bases between the two germline ends. The CDR3 has 15 residues. This chain's CDR3 is CASSLPGPSEDTQYF. DNA for the CDR3: TGTGCCAGCAGCTTACCGGGCCCGAGCGAAGATACGCAGTATTTT.

The chain employs TRBV27 and TRBJ1-5, with D uncertain. CDR3 length: 10 residues. The germline gives CDR1 MNHEY, CDR2 SMNVEV (reference sequence). V lost 6 bases, J lost 11 bases, and 8 bases lay in between. CDR3 residues: CASSRGSQHF. In nucleotides, the CDR3 is TGTGCCAGCAGCCGCGGGTCCCAGCATTTT.

V usage is TRBV5-1 and J usage is TRBJ2-5; 7 positions match TRBD2. CDR3 size: 14 residues. Trimming removed 4 bases from V and 5 bases from J; junction bases left unmatched: 8. From germline, CDR1 is SGHRS and CDR2 YFSETQ. CDR3 sequence reads: CASSDDKGGETQYF. The CDR3 region has the DNA TGCGCCAGCAGCGACGACAAGGGAGGGGAGACCCAGTACTTC.

The V gene is TRBV7-3, the J gene TRBJ1-1; D uncertain. Trimming took 0 bases from V and 1 from J, leaving 6 bases between them. The CDR3 is 14 amino acids. CDR1 and CDR2 (germline): SGHTA, FQGTGA. The CDR3 region is CASSLTPKNTEAFF. The CDR3 DNA follows: TGTGCCAGCAGCTTAACCCCCAAGAACACTGAAGCTTTCTTT.

This chain joins TRBV6-5 and TRBJ2-1; 8 bases match TRBD1. J was trimmed by 8 bases and V by 6 bases; bases with no gene match: 9. The CDR3 is made up of 14 amino acids. Germline V gene data show CDR1 as MNHEY and CDR2 as SVGAGI. The CDR3 sequence is CASRFDATGDEQFF. Here the CDR3 DNA reads TGTGCCAGCAGGTTCGACGCGACAGGGGATGAGCAGTTCTTC.

The chain combines TRBV7-8 with TRBJ1-2; 8 bases match TRBD1. With V trimmed by 5 bases and J by 3 bases, 17 bases remained unmatched. CDR1 SGHVS and CDR2 FQNEAQ come from the germline V gene. The length of the CDR3 is 18 residues. CDR3 bases: TGTGCCAGCAGCCCTCCCCATGGACAGGGTATAGCGCACTATGGCTACACCTTC. It codes for CASSPPHGQGIAHYGYTF.